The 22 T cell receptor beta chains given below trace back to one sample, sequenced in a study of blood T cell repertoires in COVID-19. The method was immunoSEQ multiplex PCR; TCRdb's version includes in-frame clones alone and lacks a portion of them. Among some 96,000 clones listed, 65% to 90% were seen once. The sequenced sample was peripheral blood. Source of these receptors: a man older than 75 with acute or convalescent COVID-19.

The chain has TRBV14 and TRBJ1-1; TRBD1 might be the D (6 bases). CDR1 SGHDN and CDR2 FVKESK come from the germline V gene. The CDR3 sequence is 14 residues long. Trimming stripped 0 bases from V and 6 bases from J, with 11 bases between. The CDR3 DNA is TGTGCCAGCAGCCAAGAGCAGGGGAGGGCTGAAGCTTTCTTT. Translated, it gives CASSQEQGRAEAFF.

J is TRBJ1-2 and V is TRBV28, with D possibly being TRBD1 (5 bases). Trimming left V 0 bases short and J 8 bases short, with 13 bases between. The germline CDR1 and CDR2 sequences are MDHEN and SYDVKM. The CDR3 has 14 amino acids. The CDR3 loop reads CASSLWEASGGYTF. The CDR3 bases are TGTGCCAGCAGTTTATGGGAAGCTTCAGGGGGCTACACCTTC.

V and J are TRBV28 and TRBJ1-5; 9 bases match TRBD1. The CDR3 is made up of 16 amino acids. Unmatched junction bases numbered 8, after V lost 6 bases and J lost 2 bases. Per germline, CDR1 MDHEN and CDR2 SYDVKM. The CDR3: CASSPGTGNGNQPQHF. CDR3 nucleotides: TGTGCCAGCAGCCCCGGGACAGGGAACGGCAATCAGCCCCAGCATTTT.

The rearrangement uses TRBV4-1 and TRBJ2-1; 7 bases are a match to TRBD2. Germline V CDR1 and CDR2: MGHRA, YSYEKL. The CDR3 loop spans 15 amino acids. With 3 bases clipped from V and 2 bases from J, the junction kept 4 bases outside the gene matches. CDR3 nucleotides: TGCGCCAGCAGCCACGAGGGGACTACCTACAATGAGCAGTTCTTC. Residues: CASSHEGTTYNEQFF.

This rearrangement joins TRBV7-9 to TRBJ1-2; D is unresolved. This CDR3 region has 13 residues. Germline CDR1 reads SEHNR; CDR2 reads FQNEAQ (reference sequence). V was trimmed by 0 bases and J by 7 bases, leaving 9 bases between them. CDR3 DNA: TGTGCCAGCAGCTTAGCGCGGGGAGGTGGCTACACCTTC. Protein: CASSLARGGGYTF.

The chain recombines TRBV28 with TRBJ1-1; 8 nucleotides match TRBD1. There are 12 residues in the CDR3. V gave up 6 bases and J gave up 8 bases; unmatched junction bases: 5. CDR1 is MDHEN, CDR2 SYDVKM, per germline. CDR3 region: CASSWDRNEAFF. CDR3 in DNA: TGTGCCAGCAGCTGGGACAGGAACGAAGCTTTCTTT.

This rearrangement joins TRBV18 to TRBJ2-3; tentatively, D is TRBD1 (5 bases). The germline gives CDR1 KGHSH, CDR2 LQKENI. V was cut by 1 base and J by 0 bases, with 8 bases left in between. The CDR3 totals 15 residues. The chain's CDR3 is CASSPQQGSTDTQYF. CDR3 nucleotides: TGTGCCAGCTCACCACAGCAGGGAAGCACAGATACGCAGTATTTT.

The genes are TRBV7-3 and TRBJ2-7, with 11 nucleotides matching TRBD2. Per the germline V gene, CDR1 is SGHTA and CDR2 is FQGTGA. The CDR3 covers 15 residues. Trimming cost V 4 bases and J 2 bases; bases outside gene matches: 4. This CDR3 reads CASSSGLAETYEQYF. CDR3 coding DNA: TGTGCCAGCAGCTCGGGACTAGCGGAGACCTACGAGCAGTACTTC.

CDR3 coding DNA: TGTGCCAGCAGTTTAGCGGGGGGGCGCGGCGAAAAACTGTTTTTT. Its protein is CASSLAGGRGEKLFF. The V call is TRBV27, the J call TRBJ1-4; tentatively, D is TRBD1 (6 bases). Per germline, CDR1 MNHEY and CDR2 SMNVEV (reference sequence). V shed 2 bases and J shed 8 bases, with 15 bases lying between them. This CDR3 region has 15 residues.

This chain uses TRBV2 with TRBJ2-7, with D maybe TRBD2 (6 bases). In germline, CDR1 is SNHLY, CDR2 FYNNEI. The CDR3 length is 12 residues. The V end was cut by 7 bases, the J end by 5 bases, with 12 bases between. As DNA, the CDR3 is TGTGCCAGCACCCGACTAGTGAACGAGCAGTACTTC. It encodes CASTRLVNEQYF.

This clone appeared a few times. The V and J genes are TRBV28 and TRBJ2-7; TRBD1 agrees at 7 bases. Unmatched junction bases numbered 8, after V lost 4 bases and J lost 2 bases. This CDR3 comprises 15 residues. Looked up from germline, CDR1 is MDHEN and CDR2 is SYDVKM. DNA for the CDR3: TGTGCCAGCAGTTCCCCGGGACAGACCCCCTACGAGCAGTACTTC. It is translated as CASSSPGQTPYEQYF.

CDR3 sequence (DNA): TGTGCCAGCAGTAGCCCTCAACTAGCGGGAGACCTCCTTGGAACCTACGAGCAGTACTTC. Translation: CASSSPQLAGDLLGTYEQYF. V gene TRBV28 combines with J gene TRBJ2-7; 11 bases map to TRBD2. The length of the CDR3 is 20 residues. V lost 5 bases, J lost 2 bases, and 20 bases stayed unmatched. The germline gives CDR1 MDHEN, CDR2 SYDVKM.

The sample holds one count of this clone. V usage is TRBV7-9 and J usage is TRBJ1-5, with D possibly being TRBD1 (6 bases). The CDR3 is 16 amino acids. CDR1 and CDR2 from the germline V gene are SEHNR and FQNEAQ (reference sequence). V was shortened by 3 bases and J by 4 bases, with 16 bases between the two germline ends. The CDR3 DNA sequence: TGTGCCAGCAGCTTCGGACAGATTAGTTCTAATCAGCCCCAGCATTTT. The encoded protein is CASSFGQISSNQPQHF.

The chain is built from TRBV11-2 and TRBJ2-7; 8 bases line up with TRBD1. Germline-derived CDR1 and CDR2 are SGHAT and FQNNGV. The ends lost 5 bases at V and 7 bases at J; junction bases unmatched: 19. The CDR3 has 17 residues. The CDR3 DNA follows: TGTGCCAGCAGCAGGACCACACCCGGGACAGGACGAGGGGAGCAGTACTTC. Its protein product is CASSRTTPGTGRGEQYF.

The CDR3, as DNA: TGTGCCAGCAGCCGACGTGCGGAAGATACGCAGTATTTT. Translation: CASSRRAEDTQYF. This chain uses TRBV3-1 (or the pseudogene TRBV3-2) with TRBJ2-3; D uncertain. V was shortened by 4 bases and J by 5 bases, with 10 bases between the two germline ends. Germline assignment: CDR1 LGHDT and CDR2 YNNKEL (reference sequence). The CDR3 extends over 13 amino acids.

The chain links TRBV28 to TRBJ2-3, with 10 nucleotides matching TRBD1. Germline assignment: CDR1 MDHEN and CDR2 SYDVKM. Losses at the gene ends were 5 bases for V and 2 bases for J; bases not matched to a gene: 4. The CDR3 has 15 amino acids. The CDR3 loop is CASSDDRGPTDTQYF. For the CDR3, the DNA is TGTGCCAGCAGTGATGACAGGGGGCCCACAGATACGCAGTATTTT. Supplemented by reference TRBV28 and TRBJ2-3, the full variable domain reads DVKVTQSSRYLVKRTGEKVFLECVQDMDHENMFWYRQDPGLGLRLIYFSYDVKMKEKGDIPEGYSVSREKKERFSLILESASTNQTSMYLCASSDDRGPTDTQYFGPGTRLTVL.

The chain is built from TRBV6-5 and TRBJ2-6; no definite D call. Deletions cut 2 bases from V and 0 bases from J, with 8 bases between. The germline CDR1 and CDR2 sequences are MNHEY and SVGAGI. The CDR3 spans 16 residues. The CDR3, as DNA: TGTGCCAGCAGTTACGGGCTTAACTCTGGGGCCAACGTCCTGACTTTC. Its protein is CASSYGLNSGANVLTF.

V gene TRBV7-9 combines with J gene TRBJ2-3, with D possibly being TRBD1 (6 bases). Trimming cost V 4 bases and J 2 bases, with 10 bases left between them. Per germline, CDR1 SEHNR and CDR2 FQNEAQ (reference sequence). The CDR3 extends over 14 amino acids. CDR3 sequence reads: CASSYRDPTDTQYF. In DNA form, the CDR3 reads TGTGCCAGCAGCTACAGGGACCCCACAGATACGCAGTATTTT.

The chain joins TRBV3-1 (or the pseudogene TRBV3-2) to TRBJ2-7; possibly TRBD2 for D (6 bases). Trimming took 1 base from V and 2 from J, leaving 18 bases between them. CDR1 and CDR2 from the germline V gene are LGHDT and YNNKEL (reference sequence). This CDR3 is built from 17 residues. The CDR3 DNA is TGTGCCAGCAGCCAAGGGACGGAGGCTAGCGATCCCTACGAGCAGTACTTC. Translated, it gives CASSQGTEASDPYEQYF.

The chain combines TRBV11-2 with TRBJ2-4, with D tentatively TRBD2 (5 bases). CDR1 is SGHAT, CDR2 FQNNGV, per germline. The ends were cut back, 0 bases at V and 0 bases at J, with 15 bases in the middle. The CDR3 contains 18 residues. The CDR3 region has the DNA TGTGCCAGCAGCTTAGAAGCGTATAGCGTACTAGCCAAAAACATTCAGTACTTC. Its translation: CASSLEAYSVLAKNIQYF.

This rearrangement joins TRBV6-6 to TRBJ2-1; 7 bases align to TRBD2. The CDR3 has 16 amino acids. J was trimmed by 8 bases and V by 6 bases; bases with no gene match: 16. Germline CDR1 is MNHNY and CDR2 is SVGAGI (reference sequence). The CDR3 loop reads CASRGASGRGRHEQFF. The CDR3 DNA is TGTGCCAGCAGAGGGGCCTCGGGGAGGGGCCGGCATGAGCAGTTCTTC.

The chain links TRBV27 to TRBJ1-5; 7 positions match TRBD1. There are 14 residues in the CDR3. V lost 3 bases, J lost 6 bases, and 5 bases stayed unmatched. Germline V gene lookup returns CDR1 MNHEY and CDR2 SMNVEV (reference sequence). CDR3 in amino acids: CASSLTGNLQPQHF. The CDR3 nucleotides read TGTGCCAGCAGTTTGACAGGGAATCTTCAGCCCCAGCATTTT.